This TCR beta chain was identified in a study of T cell responses to AZD1222 COVID-19 vaccine. Assay used: immunoSEQ multiplex PCR; TCRdb lists only in-frame clones, some missing. The data contain about 110,000 clones, roughly 84% of them singletons. This CDR3 region has 11 residues. V dropped 6 bases and J dropped 4 bases, with 6 bases sitting between them. This TCR came from an adult in good health. The sample consisted of peripheral blood, taken on day 0 of AZD1222 vaccination. The rearrangement links TRBV12-3 or TRBV12-4 to TRBJ1-2; D not certain. CDR3 sequence: CASSWGYGYTF. The CDR3 region has the DNA TGTGCCAGCAGCTGGGGCTATGGCTACACCTTC.